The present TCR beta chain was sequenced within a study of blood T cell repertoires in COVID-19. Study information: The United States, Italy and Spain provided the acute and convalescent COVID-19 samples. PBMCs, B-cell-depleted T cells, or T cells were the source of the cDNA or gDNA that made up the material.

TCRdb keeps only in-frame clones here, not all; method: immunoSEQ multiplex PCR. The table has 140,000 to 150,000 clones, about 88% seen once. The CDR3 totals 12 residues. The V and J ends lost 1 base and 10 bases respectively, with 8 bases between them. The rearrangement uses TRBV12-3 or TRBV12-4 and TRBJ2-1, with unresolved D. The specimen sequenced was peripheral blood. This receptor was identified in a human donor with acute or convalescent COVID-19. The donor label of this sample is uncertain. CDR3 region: CASSLVGREQFF. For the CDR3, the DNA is TGTGCCAGCAGTTTAGTTGGTCGGGAGCAGTTCTTC.